A single T cell receptor (beta chain) is shown here with its context. A sample-barcoded 5' primer and a J-beta primer mix were used in a second PCR of roughly 7 to 11 cycles. Using its own MiXCR run on the 5' RACE reads, TCRdb lists one record per CDR3 protein. The table lists 750,000 to 850,000 distinct CDR3 sequences, just under 25% of them singletons, with 3.7% in the top ten. The sample comes from a study of blood T cells in healthy people across ages. The individuals who served as donors were healthy Caucasians living in Russia, aged roughly 6 to 100. Trimming removed 5 bases from V and 8 bases from J, with 13 bases in between. This CDR3 has 13 amino acids. Germline CDR1 reads SGHRS; CDR2 reads YFSETQ. These same records also appear under a second study, on T cells of mothers and their children.

The TCR comes from a boy aged 10-17 years in good health. The chain carries TRBV5-1 and TRBJ1-4; D possibly corresponds to TRBD1 (6 bases). The sample taken for sequencing was blood. CDR3 bases: TGCGCCAGCAGGACAGGCGGAGGCGAAAAACTGTTTTTT. Its translation is CASRTGGGEKLFF.